These 19 T cell receptor beta chains were sequenced from one sample in a study of CD8 T cells in Susac syndrome. After extraction with the RNeasy kit, roughly 0.5 to 1 ug of the RNA was reverse transcribed using random hexamers. TCRdb recomputed calls from the immunoSEQ multiplex PCR reads with MiXCR, one row per CDR3 protein. The sample lists 100,000 to 150,000 distinct CDR3 sequences; 85% to 95% were seen once. Input material: CD4+ T cells from PBMCs. These receptors were collected from a human donor with multiple sclerosis.

A single count supports this clonotype. This chain uses TRBV4-2 with TRBJ2-2; 9 bases line up with TRBD2. V was pared by 0 bases and J by 3 bases, with 8 bases of the junction left unmatched. The CDR3 has 18 amino acids. In germline, CDR1 is LGHNA, CDR2 YNFKEQ. CDR3 residues: CASSQDLPGLAYTGELFF. The CDR3 DNA is TGTGCCAGCAGCCAAGACCTCCCGGGACTAGCTTACACCGGGGAGCTGTTTTTT.

The chain combines TRBV2 with TRBJ2-5, with 7 bases that match TRBD1. Germline V CDR1 and CDR2: SNHLY, FYNNEI. The CDR3 has 16 amino acids. V shed 3 bases and J 5 bases; nucleotides not matched to a gene: 12. The CDR3 DNA reads as TGTGCCAGCAGTGAGGTTGACAGGGCCCTGCGTGAGACCCAGTACTTC. The encoded protein is CASSEVDRALRETQYF. Together with reference TRBV2 and TRBJ2-5, the CDR3 gives the full variable domain: EPEVTQTPSHQVTQMGQEVILRCVPISNHLYFYWYRQILGQKVEFLVSFYNNEISEKSEIFDDQFSVERPDGSNFTLKIRSTKLEDSAMYFCASSEVDRALRETQYFGPGTRLLVL.

This clonotype was detected only once. The DNA for the CDR3 is TGTGCCAGCAGCCCAGGGGGTGCCAACTATGGCTACACCTTC. This encodes CASSPGGANYGYTF. V is TRBV7-2 and J is TRBJ1-2, with 7 bases aligning to TRBD1. Germline V gene lookup returns CDR1 SGHTA and CDR2 FQGNSA. This CDR3 is 14 amino acids long. Germline trimming cut 5 bases from V and 2 bases from J; bases unmatched to any gene: 5.

The chain carries TRBV18 and TRBJ1-2, with TRBD1 matching 7 bases. The CDR3 has 13 residues. The V gene end was trimmed by 5 bases and the J gene end by 2 bases; junction bases not matched to a gene: 2. CDR1 is KGHSH and CDR2 is LQKENI in the germline V gene. The CDR3 sequence: CASSEQGNYGYTF. The CDR3 DNA reads as TGTGCCAGCTCAGAACAGGGGAACTATGGCTACACCTTC.

This chain joins TRBV6-5 and TRBJ2-5, with 7 positions matching TRBD1. Germline V lookup: CDR1 MNHEY, CDR2 SVGAGI. V shed 6 bases and J 5 bases; nucleotides not matched to a gene: 6. The CDR3 totals 13 residues. CDR3 sequence reads: CASSLDRLETQYF. CDR3 DNA: TGTGCCAGCAGCTTGGACAGGCTCGAGACCCAGTACTTC.

The genes are TRBV28 and TRBJ2-7; D not certain. This CDR3 is 17 amino acids long. CDR1 is MDHEN and CDR2 is SYDVKM in the germline V gene. V was pared by 5 bases and J by 4 bases, with 24 bases between. In DNA, the CDR3 is TGTGCCAGCAGTAGTTTGGATGGCAGGACCCTTGGATACGAGCAGTACTTC. This sequence encodes CASSSLDGRTLGYEQYF.

This chain connects TRBV30 to TRBJ1-4, with a tentative D call TRBD1 (5 bases). Germline V lookup: CDR1 GTSNPN, CDR2 SVGIG (reference sequence). This CDR3 region has 14 residues. V was cut by 3 bases and J by 6 bases, with 14 bases left in between. In DNA, the CDR3 is TGTGCCTGGAGCCCCGGGACCGAGGATGAAAAACTGTTTTTT. Its translation is CAWSPGTEDEKLFF.

The genes are TRBV5-1 and TRBJ1-1; the D is unclear. Germline lookup yields CDR1 SGHRS and CDR2 YFSETQ. The V gene lost 1 base and the J gene lost 3 bases, with 7 bases spanning the gap. CDR3 size: 13 residues. The CDR3 sequence: CASSLSPDTEAFF. Here the CDR3 DNA reads TGCGCCAGCAGCTTGTCACCGGACACTGAAGCTTTCTTT. The variable domain in full, with the rest retrieved from reference TRBV5-1 and TRBJ1-1, is KAGVTQTPRYLIKTRGQQVTLSCSPISGHRSVSWYQQTPGQGLQFLFEYFSETQRNKGNFPGRFSGRQFSNSRSEMNVSTLELGDSALYLCASSLSPDTEAFFGQGTRLTVV.

This chain uses TRBV12-3 or TRBV12-4 with TRBJ1-2, with D maybe TRBD1 (6 bases). V was cut by 3 bases and J by 6 bases, with 17 bases left in between. The CDR3 has 15 residues. The CDR3 spells CASSFNQGRSDGYTF. In DNA, the CDR3 is TGTGCCAGCAGTTTTAACCAGGGGCGGTCGGATGGCTACACCTTC.

The chain combines TRBV30 with TRBJ1-2; D might be TRBD1 (6 bases). From germline, CDR1 is GTSNPN and CDR2 SVGIG (reference sequence). The CDR3 is made up of 14 amino acids. V was trimmed by 2 bases and J by 5 bases, leaving 15 bases between them. The CDR3 region is CAWSWDTEIYGYTF. The CDR3 DNA reads as TGTGCCTGGAGTTGGGACACGGAGATTTATGGCTACACCTTC.

This clonotype was seen more than once but under ten times. The chain links TRBV6-5 to TRBJ1-1; 7 bases match TRBD1. Germline V gives CDR1 MNHEY, CDR2 SVGAGI. The CDR3 loop spans 14 amino acids. With 0 bases clipped from V and 11 bases from J, the junction kept 9 bases outside the gene matches. The CDR3 region has the DNA TGTGCCAGCAGTTACTCCCAGGACAGGTCGGCGGCTTTCTTT. Translating it yields CASSYSQDRSAAFF.

This clonotype was seen once. The J gene is TRBJ1-5, the V gene TRBV19; D unresolved. With 4 bases removed from V and 11 bases from J, the gap between germline ends came to 18 bases. The CDR3 has 14 amino acids. Germline lookup yields CDR1 LNHDA and CDR2 SQIVND (reference sequence). For the CDR3, the DNA is TGTGCCAGTAGTAATCTGGCGGCAATCAGAACCCAGCATTTT. Protein product: CASSNLAAIRTQHF.

The chain carries TRBV28 and TRBJ1-2; D is uncertain. The V and J ends lost 3 bases and 8 bases respectively, with 10 bases between them. Germline lookup yields CDR1 MDHEN and CDR2 SYDVKM. The CDR3 is 12 residues long. CDR3 sequence reads: CASSFSVTGYTF. CDR3 DNA: TGTGCCAGCAGTTTTTCTGTTACGGGCTACACCTTC.

This chain uses TRBV9 with TRBJ1-2; 12 bases match TRBD1. J lost 12 bases, V lost 4 bases, and 7 bases had no gene match. Looked up from germline, CDR1 is SGDLS and CDR2 is YYNGEE. This CDR3 is built from 13 residues. CDR3 sequence (DNA): TGTGCCAGCAGCTTCGGGACAGGGGGCTTCCACACCTTC. It specifies CASSFGTGGFHTF.

The rearrangement joins TRBV5-4 to TRBJ1-1, with TRBD1 matching 8 bases. The CDR3 covers 15 residues. The germline CDR1 and CDR2 sequences are SGHNT and YYREEE (reference sequence). V was pared by 4 bases and J by 0 bases, with 5 bases of the junction left unmatched. CDR3 residues: CASSGDRIMNTEAFF. Here the CDR3 DNA reads TGTGCCAGCAGCGGGGACAGGATCATGAACACTGAAGCTTTCTTT.

The chain couples TRBV2 to TRBJ1-3; tentatively, D is TRBD1 (5 bases). Germline assignment: CDR1 SNHLY and CDR2 FYNNEI. Trimming pared 8 bases from V and 0 bases from J, leaving 11 bases between. The CDR3 contains 14 residues. CDR3 sequence: CASRRQSSGNTIYF. CDR3 DNA sequence: TGTGCCAGCCGGAGACAGTCCTCTGGAAACACCATATATTTT. Together with reference TRBV2 and TRBJ1-3, the CDR3 gives the full variable domain: EPEVTQTPSHQVTQMGQEVILRCVPISNHLYFYWYRQILGQKVEFLVSFYNNEISEKSEIFDDQFSVERPDGSNFTLKIRSTKLEDSAMYFCASRRQSSGNTIYFGEGSWLTVV.

The CDR3, as DNA: TGTGCCAGCTCACCACCAGGGACAGTAGCTGGAAAACTGTTTTTT. It specifies CASSPPGTVAGKLFF. The chain has TRBV18 and TRBJ1-4; 7 nucleotides line up with TRBD1. Looked up from germline, CDR1 is KGHSH and CDR2 is LQKENI. This CDR3 has 15 amino acids. V shed 0 bases and J 10 bases; nucleotides not matched to a gene: 8. Looking up the rest from reference TRBV18 and TRBJ1-4 gives the full variable domain: NAGVMQNPRHLVRRRGQEARLRCSPMKGHSHVYWYRQLPEEGLKFMVYLQKENIIDESGMPKERFSAEFPKEGPSILRIQQVVRGDSAAYFCASSPPGTVAGKLFFGSGTQLSVL.

The chain joins TRBV5-4 to TRBJ2-2; the D is unclear. The CDR3 is 15 amino acids. Germline assignment: CDR1 SGHNT and CDR2 YYREEE (reference sequence). Between the trimmed V and J ends, which lost 7 bases and 4 bases, there was a span of 17 bases. This CDR3 is CASSRGAALTGELFF. The CDR3 coding sequence is TGTGCCAGCTCCCGCGGTGCAGCCCTCACCGGGGAGCTGTTTTTT.

The J gene is TRBJ1-4, the V gene TRBV7-8, with D uncertain. Germline assignment: CDR1 SGHVS and CDR2 FQNEAQ. The CDR3 has 15 amino acids. V lost 5 bases, J lost 2 bases, and 12 bases lay in between. The CDR3 DNA sequence: TGTGCCAGCAGCCCGACCCGGTTGACTAATGAAAAACTGTTTTTT. This translates into CASSPTRLTNEKLFF.